These 27 T cell receptor beta chains share one sample of origin, sequenced in a study of monozygotic twins with inflammatory bowel disease. No DNA is given; TCRdb re-called the 5' RACE reads and lists each CDR3 protein once. The sample table sets out 300,000 to 350,000 distinct CDR3 sequences. Sequencing was done on a sample of blood. The receptors come from a human donor with ulcerative colitis or Crohn's disease, or a healthy co-twin of an affected twin (not recorded which).

This CDR3 reads CASSMGRSTEAFF. The chain has TRBV19 and TRBJ1-1. This CDR3 has 13 amino acids. Looked up from germline, CDR1 is LNHDA and CDR2 is SQIVND (reference sequence).

The chain couples TRBV5-1 to TRBJ2-7; the TRBD2 assignment by TCRdb is unverifiable without DNA. This CDR3 region has 15 residues. In germline, CDR1 is SGHRS, CDR2 YFSETQ. CDR3 sequence: CASSPNAGNNYEQYF.

CDR3 region: CASAPDLRRNYGYTF. The chain joins TRBV12-3 or TRBV12-4 to TRBJ1-2; TCRdb picks TRBD1, but there is no DNA to check that call. This CDR3 has 15 residues.

CDR3 in amino acids: CASSLGGGGWDEQFF. This chain joins TRBV7-6 and TRBJ2-1; TCRdb names TRBD2, which stays unverified in the absence of DNA. The CDR3 runs to 15 residues. CDR1 and CDR2 from the germline V gene are SGHVS and FNYEAQ.

V is TRBV12-3 or TRBV12-4 and J is TRBJ2-1; the TRBD2 assignment by TCRdb is unverifiable without DNA. The CDR3 sequence is 16 residues long. CDR3 in amino acids: CATVYELVAGPNEQFF.

The V gene is TRBV20-1, the J gene TRBJ1-4; the TRBD1 assignment by TCRdb is unverifiable without DNA. This CDR3 region has 13 residues. The germline CDR1 and CDR2 sequences are DFQATT and SNEGSKA (reference sequence). This chain's CDR3 is CSALDRAGEKLFF.

The chain uses TRBV28 and TRBJ2-7. CDR1 and CDR2 from the germline V gene are MDHEN and SYDVKM. This CDR3 has 12 residues. The CDR3 protein is CASAVSRYEQYF.

This chain uses TRBV11-2 with TRBJ2-4; TCRdb lists TRBD2, though no DNA is available to test this call. The CDR3 totals 12 residues. CDR1 and CDR2 from the germline V gene are SGHAT and FQNNGV. The chain's CDR3 is CASRREKNIQYF. The whole variable domain, remainder taken from reference TRBV11-2 and TRBJ2-4, is EAGVAQSPRYKIIEKRQSVAFWCNPISGHATLYWYQQILGQGPKLLIQFQNNGVVDDSQLPKDRFSAERLKGVDSTLKIQPAKLEDSAVYLCASRREKNIQYFGAGTRLSVL.

The chain employs TRBV5-8 and TRBJ1-2; TCRdb selects TRBD1, and the lack of DNA leaves this call unchecked. The germline V gene encodes CDR1 SGHTS and CDR2 YDEGEE. The CDR3 loop spans 14 amino acids. CDR3 sequence: CASSPSGTVYGYTF.

The V and J genes are TRBV28 and TRBJ2-7; the TRBD2 assignment by TCRdb is unverifiable without DNA. This CDR3 comprises 17 residues. Germline V gene sequence: CDR1 MDHEN, CDR2 SYDVKM. CDR3 protein: CASSHHVQGGWSYEQYF.

The V and J genes are TRBV2 and TRBJ2-7. From germline, CDR1 is SNHLY and CDR2 FYNNEI. The CDR3 runs 13 residues. The CDR3 reads CASSEPDTYEQYF. The full variable domain, completed using reference TRBV2 and TRBJ2-7, is EPEVTQTPSHQVTQMGQEVILRCVPISNHLYFYWYRQILGQKVEFLVSFYNNEISEKSEIFDDQFSVERPDGSNFTLKIRSTKLEDSAMYFCASSEPDTYEQYFGPGTRLTVT.

V is TRBV7-8 and J is TRBJ1-2; TCRdb's D call of TRBD1 is untestable without DNA. The CDR3 has 14 amino acids. CDR1 and CDR2 (germline): SGHVS, FQNEAQ. The CDR3 sequence: CASSHGQWGYGYTF.

The chain carries TRBV20-1 and TRBJ2-1. Germline V gene lookup returns CDR1 DFQATT and CDR2 SNEGSKA (reference sequence). CDR3 size: 15 residues. CDR3 residues: CSASLATSSYNEQFF.

The chain joins TRBV27 to TRBJ1-2; TCRdb picks TRBD1, but there is no DNA to check that call. Germline V gene sequence: CDR1 MNHEY, CDR2 SMNVEV (reference sequence). This CDR3 comprises 15 residues. The CDR3 region is CASSLAGGAGHGYTF.

The genes are TRBV5-1 and TRBJ1-2; the TRBD1 assignment by TCRdb is unverifiable without DNA. There are 13 residues in the CDR3. From germline, CDR1 is SGHRS and CDR2 YFSETQ. The CDR3 reads CASSFDRVYGYTF.

The chain links TRBV4-2 to TRBJ2-7; TCRdb selects TRBD2, and the lack of DNA leaves this call unchecked. The CDR3 runs 13 residues. Germline V gene sequence: CDR1 LGHNA, CDR2 YNFKEQ. The CDR3 sequence is CASRKGPSYEQYF.

This sequence joins TRBV11-2 and TRBJ2-2; TCRdb's assignment of TRBD2 cannot be checked, as there is no DNA. This CDR3 spans 16 amino acids. Germline V CDR1 and CDR2: SGHAT, FQNNGV. The CDR3 sequence: CASSLVPAWETGELFF.

The chain employs TRBV7-2 and TRBJ2-5; TCRdb proposes TRBD2, but this gene call is untestable without DNA. The CDR3 covers 15 residues. Looked up from germline, CDR1 is SGHTA and CDR2 is FQGNSA. This CDR3 is CASSLVGSLKETQYF.

The chain links TRBV12-3 or TRBV12-4 to TRBJ2-2; TCRdb indicates TRBD1, and absent DNA this call remains unverified. CDR3 length: 17 amino acids. CDR3 sequence: CASSPSRRTGNTGELFF.

J is TRBJ1-1 and V is TRBV5-1; as DNA is missing, the TRBD1 call by TCRdb cannot be tested. Germline loops: CDR1 SGHRS, CDR2 YFSETQ. The CDR3 spans 13 residues. CDR3 sequence: CASKTGINTEAFF.

V gene TRBV27 combines with J gene TRBJ1-5. The germline gives CDR1 MNHEY, CDR2 SMNVEV (reference sequence). The CDR3 sequence is 14 residues long. The CDR3 sequence is CASSLVRSNQPQHF.

J is TRBJ1-2 and V is TRBV18. This CDR3 contains 14 residues. Germline CDR1 and CDR2: KGHSH and LQKENI. The CDR3 protein is CASSPEQLNYGYTF.

The chain combines TRBV7-8 with TRBJ2-7. Germline-derived CDR1 and CDR2 are SGHVS and FQNEAQ. This CDR3 has 14 residues. CDR3: CASSFKRSAYEQYF.

The rearrangement links TRBV6-2 or TRBV6-3 to TRBJ2-1; there is no DNA to check the TCRdb D call of TRBD1. The CDR3 has 17 amino acids. Germline loops: CDR1 MNHEY, CDR2 SVGEGT. The CDR3 reads CASSYSSSGPRYNEQFF.

V gene TRBV7-2 combines with J gene TRBJ1-6; no DNA is available, so the TRBD1 call from TCRdb remains unchecked. Germline CDR1 reads SGHTA; CDR2 reads FQGNSA. CDR3 length: 14 amino acids. The CDR3 spells CASSSGTENSPLHF.

This chain uses TRBV3-1 with TRBJ2-7; the D gene TCRdb calls, TRBD1, cannot be checked with no DNA. Looked up from germline, CDR1 is LGHDT and CDR2 is YNNKEL (reference sequence). The CDR3 runs 16 residues. This CDR3 is CASSQGGGRTSYEQYF.

This chain uses TRBV3-1 with TRBJ1-1. The CDR3 is 13 amino acids. Germline V gene sequence: CDR1 LGHDT, CDR2 YNNKEL (reference sequence). The CDR3 loop reads CASSRGEDTEAFF.